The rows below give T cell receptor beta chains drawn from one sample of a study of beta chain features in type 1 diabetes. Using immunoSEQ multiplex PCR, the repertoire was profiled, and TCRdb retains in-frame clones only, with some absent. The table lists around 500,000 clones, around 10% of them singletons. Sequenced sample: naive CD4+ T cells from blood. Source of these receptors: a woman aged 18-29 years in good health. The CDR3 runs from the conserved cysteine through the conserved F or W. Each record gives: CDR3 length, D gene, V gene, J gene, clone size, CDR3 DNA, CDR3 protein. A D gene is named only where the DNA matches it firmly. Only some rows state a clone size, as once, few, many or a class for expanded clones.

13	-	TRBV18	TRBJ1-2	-	TGTGCCAGCTCACCACGTCGGGAGGATGGCTACACCTTC	CASSPRREDGYTF
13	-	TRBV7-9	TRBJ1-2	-	TGTGCCAGCAGCGACGCCGGACTAGGAGGCTACACCTTC	CASSDAGLGGYTF
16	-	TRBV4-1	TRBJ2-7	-	TGCGCCAGCAGCCAACAGAGCCACGGGGGAACCTACGAGCAGTACTTC	CASSQQSHGGTYEQYF
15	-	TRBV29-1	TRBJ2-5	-	TGCAGCGTCCTGGACAGTTTACAGTACCAAGAGACCCAGTACTTC	CSVLDSLQYQETQYF
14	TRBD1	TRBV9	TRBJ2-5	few	TGTGCCAGCAGCGTAGGTACAGGGGAGAGCGTCCAGTACTTC	CASSVGTGESVQYF
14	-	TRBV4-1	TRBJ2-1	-	TGCGCCAGCAGCCAAGCCTCAGTCCCGGGACAGCAGTTCTTC	CASSQASVPGQQFF
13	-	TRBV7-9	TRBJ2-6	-	TGTGCCGGGGGGATCTCTGGGGCCAACGTCCTGACTTTC	CAGGISGANVLTF
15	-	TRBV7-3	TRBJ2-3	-	TGTGCCAGCAGCTTAAGAGGGGGAAGCACAGATACGCAGTATTTT	CASSLRGGSTDTQYF
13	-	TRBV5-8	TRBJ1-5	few	TGTGCCAGCAGGCTGACGCGGAATCAGCCCCAGCATTTT	CASRLTRNQPQHF
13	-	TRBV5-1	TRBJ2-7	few	TGCGCCAGCAGCTTGGGCGTCCTCTACGAGCAGTACTTC	CASSLGVLYEQYF
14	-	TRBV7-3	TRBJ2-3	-	TGTGCCAGCAGCTTAGGCGTCGGGCTTAATACGCAGTATTTT	CASSLGVGLNTQYF
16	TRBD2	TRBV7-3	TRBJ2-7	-	TGTGCCAGCAGCCCGCATCGACTAGCGGCGTCCTACGAGCAGTACTTC	CASSPHRLAASYEQYF
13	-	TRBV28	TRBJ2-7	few	TGTGCCAGCAGTTTAATAGGGAGCGGCGAGCAGTACTTC	CASSLIGSGEQYF
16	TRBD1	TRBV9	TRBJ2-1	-	TGTGCCAGCAGCGCCTCCGGGACAGGGGGGCTTAATGAGCAGTTCTTC	CASSASGTGGLNEQFF
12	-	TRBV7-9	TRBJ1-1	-	TGTGCCAGCAGCCCCGTCGGGACTGAAGCTTTCTTT	CASSPVGTEAFF
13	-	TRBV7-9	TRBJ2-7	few	TGTGCCAGCAGCTTAGGCGTTGCGTACGAGCAGTACTTC	CASSLGVAYEQYF
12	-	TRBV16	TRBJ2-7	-	TGTGCCAGCAGCCCACGCAACTACGAGCAGTACTTC	CASSPRNYEQYF
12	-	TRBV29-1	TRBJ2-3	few	TGCAGCGTTGTTGTGGGCACAGATACGCAGTATTTT	CSVVVGTDTQYF
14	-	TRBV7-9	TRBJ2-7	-	TGTGCCAGCAGCCCAGGACAGAAGAACTACGAGCAGTACTTC	CASSPGQKNYEQYF
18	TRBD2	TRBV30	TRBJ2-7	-	TGTGCCTGGATTCCCGGGACTAGCGGGAGGGGCGGCGACTACGAGCAGTACTTC	CAWIPGTSGRGGDYEQYF
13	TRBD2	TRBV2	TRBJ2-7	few	TGTGCCTCAAAGCGGGAGGGCCTCTACGAGCAGTACTTC	CASKREGLYEQYF
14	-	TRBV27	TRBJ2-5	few	TGTGCCAGCAGTTTACACGGCCAGTCCTATCCCCAGTACTTC	CASSLHGQSYPQYF
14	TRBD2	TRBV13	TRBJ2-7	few	TGTGCCAGCAGCCCTCGCGGGGGGATGTACGAGCAGTACTTC	CASSPRGGMYEQYF
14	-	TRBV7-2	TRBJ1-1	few	TGTGCCAGCAGCTCAACTTCCCTATCCCCTGAAGCTTTCTTT	CASSSTSLSPEAFF
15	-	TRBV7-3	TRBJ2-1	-	TGTGCCAGCAGCTTAGTGGGAGGCGCCTACAATGAGCAGTTCTTC	CASSLVGGAYNEQFF
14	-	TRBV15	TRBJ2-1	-	TGTGCCACCAGCAGAGCTGGGACCCAGGGTGAGCAGTTCTTC	CATSRAGTQGEQFF
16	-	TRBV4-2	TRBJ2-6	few	TGTGCCAGCAGCCCGAAGACAGACTCTGGGGCCAACGTCCTGACTTTC	CASSPKTDSGANVLTF
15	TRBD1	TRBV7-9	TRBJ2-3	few	TGTGCCAGCAGCGCCGGGACAGTAAGCACAGATACGCAGTATTTT	CASSAGTVSTDTQYF
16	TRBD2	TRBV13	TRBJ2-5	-	TGTGCCAGCAGCTTAGTTCGGGGGGGCCTTTCAGAGACCCAGTACTTC	CASSLVRGGLSETQYF
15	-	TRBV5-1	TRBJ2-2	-	TGCGCCAGCAGCTTGCTTTCCCAGAACACCGGGGAGCTGTTTTTT	CASSLLSQNTGELFF
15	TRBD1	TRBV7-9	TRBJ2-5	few	TGTGCCAGCAGTCCCGGGACAGCACTTCAAGAGACCCAGTACTTC	CASSPGTALQETQYF
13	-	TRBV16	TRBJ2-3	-	TGTGCCAGCGCGCCCTATAGCACAGATACGCAGTATTTT	CASAPYSTDTQYF
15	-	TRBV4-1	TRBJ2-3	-	TGCGCCAGCAGCCAAGATCGGGGGATGGAAGATACGCAGTATTTT	CASSQDRGMEDTQYF
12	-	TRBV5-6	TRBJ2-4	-	TGTGCCAGCACAGGAGCCAAAAACATTCAGTACTTC	CASTGAKNIQYF
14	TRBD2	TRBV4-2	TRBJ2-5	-	TGTGCCAGCAGCCTCACCGGGACTATGAAGACCCAGTACTTC	CASSLTGTMKTQYF
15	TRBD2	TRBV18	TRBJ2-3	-	TGTGCCAGCTCACCACGCGAGCGGGAGACGGATACGCAGTATTTT	CASSPRERETDTQYF
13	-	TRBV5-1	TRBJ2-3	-	TGCGCCAGCAGCTTGGGTTTCTACGATACGCAGTATTTT	CASSLGFYDTQYF
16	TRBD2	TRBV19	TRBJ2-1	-	TGTGCCAGTATGGTAAGGGCAGCGGGAGTGGTTAATGAGCAGTTCTTC	CASMVRAAGVVNEQFF
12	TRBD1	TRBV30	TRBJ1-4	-	TGTGCCTGGAGTGCCCGACAGGGAAAACTGTTTTTT	CAWSARQGKLFF